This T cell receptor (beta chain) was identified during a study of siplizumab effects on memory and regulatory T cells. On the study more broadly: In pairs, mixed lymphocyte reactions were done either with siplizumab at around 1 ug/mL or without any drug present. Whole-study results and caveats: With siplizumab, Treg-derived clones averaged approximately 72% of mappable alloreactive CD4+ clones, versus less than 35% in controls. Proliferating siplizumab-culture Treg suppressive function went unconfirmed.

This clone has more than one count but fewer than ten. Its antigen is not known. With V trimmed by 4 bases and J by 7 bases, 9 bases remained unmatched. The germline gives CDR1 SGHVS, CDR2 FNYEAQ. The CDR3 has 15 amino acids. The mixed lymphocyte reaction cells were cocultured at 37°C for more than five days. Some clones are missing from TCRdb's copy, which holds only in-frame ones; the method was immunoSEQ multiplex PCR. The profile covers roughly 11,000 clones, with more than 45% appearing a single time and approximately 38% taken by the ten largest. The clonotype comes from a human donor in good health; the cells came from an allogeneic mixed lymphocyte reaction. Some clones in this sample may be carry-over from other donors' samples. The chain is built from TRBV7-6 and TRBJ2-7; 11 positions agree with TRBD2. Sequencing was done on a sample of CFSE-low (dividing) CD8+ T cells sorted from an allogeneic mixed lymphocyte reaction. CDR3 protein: CASSSLGLAVGEQYF. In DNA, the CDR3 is TGTGCCAGCAGCTCCCTGGGACTAGCGGTTGGGGAGCAGTACTTC.